Shown below are 8 T cell receptor beta chains from a single sample sequenced in a study of blood T cells in healthy people across ages. A J-beta primer mix and a sample-barcoded 5' primer were used in a second PCR of about 7 to 12 cycles. TCRdb re-analysed the 5' RACE reads in MiXCR, keeping a single row per CDR3 protein. The sample has 710,000 or so distinct CDR3 sequences; about 24% are singletons. Material: blood. All receptors come from a man aged 70-80 years in good health.

The sample holds a few counts of this clonotype. V gene TRBV4-1 combines with J gene TRBJ2-3, with D maybe TRBD1 (6 bases). Trimming took off 1 base at V and 6 bases at J, with 17 bases between the two ends. This CDR3 comprises 16 residues. From germline, CDR1 is MGHRA and CDR2 YSYEKL. CDR3 in amino acids: CASSQAGDTSTDTQYF. Written as DNA, the CDR3 is TGCGCCAGCAGCCAAGCCGGGGACACCTCGACGGATACGCAGTATTTT.

The genes are TRBV1 and TRBJ2-7; the DNA was not used to check the table's D call, TRBD2. TRBV1 is assigned pseudogene status. The CDR3 length is 16 residues. The CDR3 DNA reads TGCACCAGCAGCCAAAAAAGCGGGGGGGGTTCCTACGAGCAGTACTTC. Its protein is CTSSQKSGGGSYEQYF.

This clonotype was recorded only once. V is TRBV7-8 and J is TRBJ2-3; TRBD2 matches 7 bases. The trim removed 2 bases at V and 8 bases at J, leaving 13 bases unmatched. The CDR3 loop spans 16 amino acids. Per the germline V gene, CDR1 is SGHVS and CDR2 is FQNEAQ. Here the CDR3 reads CASSLPPIPREGTQYF. The DNA of the CDR3 is TGTGCCAGCAGCTTACCACCTATCCCGAGGGAGGGTACGCAGTATTTT.

This clonotype was seen a few times. The V gene is TRBV11-2, the J gene TRBJ2-5, with 10 bases fitting TRBD2. The J call may be mistaken, given a closer DNA end match to TRBJ2-1. From germline, CDR1 is SGHAT and CDR2 FQNNGV. The CDR3 contains 15 residues. The CDR3 nucleotides are TGTGCCAGCAGCACACTCGGGCTAGCGGGAGTTGAGCAGTTCTTC. This codes for CASSTLGLAGVEQFF.

This clonotype was detected once. The junction and the germline gene differ at one end; a read error may be behind it. V usage is TRBV20-1 and J usage is TRBJ1-2; D may be TRBD1 (6 bases). Looked up from germline, CDR1 is DFQATT and CDR2 is SNEGSKA (reference sequence). The length of the CDR3 is 14 residues. CDR3: CSARGGRANCGYTF. The CDR3, as DNA: TGCAGTGCTAGGGGGGGGCGGGCTAACTGTGGCTACACCTTC.

Many counts were recorded for this clonotype. The CDR3 is CASRDAGGSTDTQYF. CDR3 nucleotide sequence: TGTGCCAGCAGGGACGCGGGGGGGAGCACAGATACGCAGTATTTT. The rearrangement links TRBV11-2 to TRBJ2-3; 9 bases agree with TRBD2. The CDR3 is made up of 15 amino acids. Germline CDR1 SGHAT, CDR2 FQNNGV. V lost 6 bases and J lost 0; bases outside the gene matches: 4.

The chain recombines TRBV12-3 or TRBV12-4 with TRBJ2-1, with D unresolved. Trimming cost V 4 bases and J 1 base, with 14 bases left between them. This CDR3 comprises 16 residues. CDR3 DNA: TGTGCCAGCAGTTCCATTGGGATCCCTTCCTACAATGAGCAGTTCTTC. Residues: CASSSIGIPSYNEQFF.

The V gene is TRBV7-8, the J gene TRBJ2-3; D not certain. Germline-derived CDR1 and CDR2 are SGHVS and FQNEAQ. Trimming cost V 5 bases and J 3 bases, with 12 bases left between them. The length of the CDR3 is 14 residues. The CDR3 DNA reads as TGTGCCAGCAGCCTAGGTCAGGTAACAGATACGCAGTATTTT. Protein sequence: CASSLGQVTDTQYF. Using reference TRBV7-8 and TRBJ2-3 for the parts outside the CDR3, the full variable domain is GAGVSQSPRYKVAKRGQDVALRCDPISGHVSLFWYQQALGQGPEFLTYFQNEAQLDKSGLPSDRFFAERPEGSVSTLKIQRTQQEDSAVYLCASSLGQVTDTQYFGPGTRLTVL.